This record looks at one T cell receptor (beta chain) sequence and its context. The data are from a study of blood T cell repertoires in COVID-19. Overall study: The samples span acute and convalescent COVID-19 from the United States, Italy and Spain. PBMCs, B-cell-depleted T cells, or T cells provided the cDNA or gDNA that made up the material.

Using immunoSEQ multiplex PCR, the repertoire was profiled, and TCRdb retains in-frame clones only, with some absent. The sample yields under 250,000 clones, about four fifths seen once. All enrollees were about 18 to 90 years old and from approximately 25 US areas. Cohorts were assigned according to the clinical history that participants reported. The CDR3 covers 13 residues. Trimming left V 2 bases short and J 2 bases short, with 10 bases between. Germline V CDR1 and CDR2: GTSNPN, SVGIG (reference sequence). This chain links TRBV30 with TRBJ2-7; perhaps TRBD1 as D (6 bases). The receptor was isolated from a woman aged 40 to 50 with acute COVID-19. The sample taken for sequencing was PBMCs or T cells enriched from blood (not recorded which). This CDR3 is CAWSSGTPYEQYF. DNA for the CDR3: TGTGCCTGGAGTTCCGGGACACCCTACGAGCAGTACTTC.